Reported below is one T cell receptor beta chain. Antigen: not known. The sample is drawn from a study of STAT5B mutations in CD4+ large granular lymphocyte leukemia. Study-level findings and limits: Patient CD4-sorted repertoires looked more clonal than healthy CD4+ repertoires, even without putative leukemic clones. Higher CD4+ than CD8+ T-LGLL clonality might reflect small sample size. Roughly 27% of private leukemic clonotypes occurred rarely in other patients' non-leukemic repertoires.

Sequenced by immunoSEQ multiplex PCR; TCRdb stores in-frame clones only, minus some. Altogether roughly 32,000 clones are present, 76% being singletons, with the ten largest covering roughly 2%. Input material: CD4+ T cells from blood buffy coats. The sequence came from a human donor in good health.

The CDR3 DNA sequence: TGTGCCAGCAGTTACCATCCTAGGAGCTCCTACAATGAGCAGTTCTTC. Protein sequence: CASSYHPRSSYNEQFF. The genes are TRBV6-5 and TRBJ2-1, with no clear D. This CDR3 region has 16 residues. Germline CDR1 MNHEY, CDR2 SVGAGI. V dropped 2 bases and J dropped 0 bases, with 11 bases sitting between them.